Reported below is one T cell receptor (beta chain). What it binds is not known. The data were obtained in a study of T cell repertoires in cytomegalovirus infection. Background on the study: Matching HLA type, along with CMV infection, was indicated by public TCR beta signatures. The study's findings and limits: HLA-C-restricted CMV-specific TCR beta clonotypes prevailed in the ex vivo response.

Germline CDR1 and CDR2: MNHEY and SVGAGI. The CDR3 contains 13 residues. V shed 2 bases and J shed 3 bases, with 4 bases lying between them. Via MiXCR, TCRdb re-called the reads, giving one row per CDR3 protein. Here the sample spans fewer than 250,000 distinct CDR3 sequences, about 20% being singletons. The sequence came from a human donor in good health (CMV status not recorded). Some clones in this sample may be carry-over from other donors' samples. Material: CD8+ T cells from PBMCs. This chain links TRBV6-5 with TRBJ1-4; no clear D gene. In nucleotides, the CDR3 is TGTGCCAGCAGTTACGTCCCTAATGAAAAACTGTTTTTT. Translation gives CASSYVPNEKLFF.